Each of the 25 T cell receptor beta chains below was sequenced from the same sample in a study of cytomegalovirus exposure and HLA in healthy donors. Primers included in the PCR were 60 Vbeta and 13 Jbeta primers. Method: immunoSEQ multiplex PCR; TCRdb's copy keeps in-frame clones and lacks some. Here the sample spans more than 85,000 clones, 13% to 15% being singletons. Specimen: PBMCs. The receptors stem from a female donor in good health and CMV-seronegative.

The chain links TRBV5-4 to TRBJ2-3, with 11 bases aligning to TRBD2. CDR1 is SGHNT and CDR2 is YYREEE in the germline V gene (reference sequence). Trimming took 4 bases from V and 6 from J; bases not matched to a gene: 7. This CDR3 comprises 15 residues. The CDR3 region has the DNA TGTGCCAGCAGCACTAGCGGGGGCGCATGGGATACGCAGTATTTT. The encoded protein is CASSTSGGAWDTQYF.

Only a few counts were recorded for this clone. This chain joins TRBV4-3 and TRBJ2-2; weak D call: TRBD2 (5 bases). From germline, CDR1 is LGHNA and CDR2 YSLEER. Trimming took off 4 bases at V and 7 bases at J, with 13 bases between the two ends. CDR3 length: 14 amino acids. The chain's CDR3 is CASSPLEGGGELFF. The CDR3 DNA reads TGCGCCAGCAGCCCCCTCGAGGGCGGCGGGGAGCTGTTTTTT.

Turning to this clone: This CDR3 is also generated by other DNA sequences in the sample. V usage is TRBV29-1 and J usage is TRBJ1-2; no reliable D call. The CDR3 runs 12 residues. CDR1 SQVTM and CDR2 ANQGSEA come from the germline V gene. As DNA, the CDR3 is TGCAGTGTCACGCCGGGATCAGGTGGCTACACCTTC. Encoded protein: CSVTPGSGGYTF.

This sequence joins TRBV7-2 and TRBJ2-3; D gene ambiguous. V was trimmed by 1 base and J by 6 bases, leaving 11 bases between them. CDR1 and CDR2 (germline): SGHTA, FQGNSA. The CDR3 loop spans 14 amino acids. CDR3 in DNA: TGTGCCAGCAGCTTAGGAGGAGAAGGCGATACGCAGTATTTT. It translates to CASSLGGEGDTQYF.

The CDR3, as DNA: TGTGCCAGCCAGGGGGCTGAGGACATTCAGTACTTC. Translated: CASQGAEDIQYF. The V call is TRBV2, the J call TRBJ2-4; 8 nucleotides line up with TRBD1. This CDR3 is 12 amino acids long. V dropped 8 bases and J dropped 8; count of bases not matched to a gene: 5. Germline loops: CDR1 SNHLY, CDR2 FYNNEI.

The chain carries TRBV11-2 and TRBJ1-2, with D possibly being TRBD1 (5 bases). V was trimmed by 5 bases and J by 2 bases, leaving 21 bases between them. Germline V gives CDR1 SGHAT, CDR2 FQNNGV. The CDR3 spans 17 residues. The DNA of the CDR3 is TGTGCCAGCAGCCTAAGGGAGGGGCGCCTTTCCAACTATGGCTACACCTTC. Protein product: CASSLREGRLSNYGYTF. The full variable domain, rest sourced from reference TRBV11-2 and TRBJ1-2, is EAGVAQSPRYKIIEKRQSVAFWCNPISGHATLYWYQQILGQGPKLLIQFQNNGVVDDSQLPKDRFSAERLKGVDSTLKIQPAKLEDSAVYLCASSLREGRLSNYGYTFGSGTRLTVV.

The chain is built from TRBV18 and TRBJ2-2; D possibly corresponds to TRBD2 (5 bases). Trimming shortened V by 3 bases and J by 3 bases, and 8 bases separated the two germline ends. The CDR3 runs 14 residues. CDR1 is KGHSH, CDR2 LQKENI, per germline. The CDR3 region has the DNA TGTGCCAGCTCACCCCCTAGCTACACCGGGGAGCTGTTTTTT. This gives the protein CASSPPSYTGELFF.

DNA for the CDR3: TGTGCCAGCAGTGGCCTGGGGGACTATAATGAAAAACTGTTTTTT. Its protein product is CASSGLGDYNEKLFF. This sequence joins TRBV6-5 and TRBJ1-4; TRBD1 might be the D (5 bases). Trimming pared 5 bases from V and 4 bases from J, leaving 14 bases between. The CDR3 sequence is 15 residues long. Per germline, CDR1 MNHEY and CDR2 SVGAGI.

This clone was recorded a few times. The chain has TRBV13 and TRBJ2-5; 11 positions match TRBD2. TRBJ2-7 matches the DNA end more closely, so the J call is doubtful. The CDR3 sequence is 16 residues long. Germline CDR1 and CDR2: PRHDT and FYEKMQ (reference sequence). The CDR3: CASSRSGRAGAYEQYF. DNA of the CDR3: TGTGCCAGCAGCCGTAGCGGGAGGGCCGGCGCCTACGAGCAGTACTTC.

This clone was recorded a few times. The chain has TRBV28 and TRBJ2-2; tentatively, D is TRBD1 (5 bases). The V and J ends lost 1 base and 4 bases respectively, with 16 bases between them. The CDR3 covers 17 residues. Germline V gene sequence: CDR1 MDHEN, CDR2 SYDVKM. This CDR3 is CASSLSDTRLGTGELFF. The DNA of the CDR3 is TGTGCCAGCAGTTTATCGGACACGCGGCTGGGCACCGGGGAGCTGTTTTTT.

J is TRBJ2-7 and V is TRBV5-1, with 7 positions matching TRBD2. CDR3 size: 15 residues. The junction had 9 bases not matched to a gene; V was cut back by 4 bases and J by 2 bases. The germline CDR1 and CDR2 sequences are SGHRS and YFSETQ. The CDR3 DNA reads as TGCGCCAGCAGCCCGCGGACTAGTCCCCCCTACGAGCAGTACTTC. Encoded protein: CASSPRTSPPYEQYF.

J is TRBJ2-5 and V is TRBV30, with D maybe TRBD1 (6 bases). The DNA end favors TRBJ2-7, so the J call may be wrong. CDR3 length equals 13 residues. From germline, CDR1 is GTSNPN and CDR2 SVGIG (reference sequence). CDR3 in amino acids: CAWKGTGFGEQYF. DNA of the CDR3: TGTGCCTGGAAAGGCACAGGGTTCGGCGAGCAGTACTTC.

A few counts support this clone. The genes are TRBV7-2 and TRBJ2-1; D is perhaps TRBD1 (5 bases). CDR3 size: 12 residues. Between the trimmed V and J ends, which lost 5 bases and 8 bases, there was a span of 10 bases. Germline loops: CDR1 SGHTA, CDR2 FQGNSA. CDR3 in DNA: TGTGCCAGCAGCCATCAGGGTCATGAGCAGTTCTTC. This gives the protein CASSHQGHEQFF.

The rearrangement joins TRBV30 to TRBJ1-2; 7 bases fit TRBD1. After removal of 2 bases from V and 8 bases from J, the junction contained 14 bases not matched to a gene. This CDR3 contains 15 residues. CDR1 and CDR2 (germline): GTSNPN, SVGIG (reference sequence). CDR3 sequence (DNA): TGTGCCTGGAGTATTCCGCCCGACAGGGACAACGGCTACACCTTC. Protein: CAWSIPPDRDNGYTF. Looking up the rest from reference TRBV30 and TRBJ1-2 gives the full variable domain: SQTIHQWPATLVQPVGSPLSLECTVEGTSNPNLYWYRQAAGRGLQLLFYSVGIGQISSEVPQNLSASRPQDRQFILSSKKLLLSDSGFYLCAWSIPPDRDNGYTFGSGTRLTVV.

This chain joins TRBV9 and TRBJ2-5; D remains ambiguous. Germline V lookup: CDR1 SGDLS, CDR2 YYNGEE. This CDR3 spans 12 amino acids. Between the trimmed V and J ends, which lost 2 bases and 5 bases, there was a span of 7 bases. The chain's CDR3 is CASSVGFETQYF. DNA of the CDR3: TGTGCCAGCAGCGTCGGTTTCGAGACCCAGTACTTC.

This clone was counted only a few times. The chain joins TRBV10-3 to TRBJ2-6, with TRBD1 matching over 8 bases. Germline V gene data show CDR1 as ENHRY and CDR2 as SYGVKD. CDR3 length: 21 residues. With 2 bases clipped from V and 4 bases from J, the junction kept 19 bases outside the gene matches. The CDR3 is CAISEPPGGIGRPYGANVLTF. CDR3 DNA: TGTGCCATCAGTGAGCCCCCAGGGGGCATCGGCAGACCGTACGGGGCCAACGTCCTGACTTTC.

The V gene is TRBV13, the J gene TRBJ2-7, with TRBD2 matching over 16 bases. V lost 5 bases, J lost 3 bases, and 10 bases stayed unmatched. CDR3 length: 18 residues. Per germline, CDR1 PRHDT and CDR2 FYEKMQ (reference sequence). This CDR3 reads CASSEYGTSGRANYEQYF. CDR3 nucleotides: TGTGCCAGCAGCGAATACGGGACTAGCGGGAGGGCCAACTACGAGCAGTACTTC.

This clone was seen a few times. The chain recombines TRBV7-6 with TRBJ2-7; TRBD2 aligns across 11 bases. Trimming removed 1 base from V and 1 base from J; junction bases left unmatched: 6. Germline V gene sequence: CDR1 SGHVS, CDR2 FNYEAQ. This CDR3 region has 17 residues. The CDR3 DNA reads TGTGCCAGCAGCTTAGAGGTTGGGACTAGCGGTTCCTACGAGCAGTACTTC. This gives the protein CASSLEVGTSGSYEQYF.

The chain joins TRBV29-1 to TRBJ1-3; 8 nucleotides agree with TRBD1. This CDR3 has 13 amino acids. The ends lost 7 bases at V and 2 bases at J; junction bases unmatched: 4. Germline V gives CDR1 SQVTM, CDR2 ANQGSEA. The CDR3 protein is CSGLQGAGNTIYF. The CDR3 region has the DNA TGCAGCGGCCTACAGGGGGCTGGAAACACCATATATTTT.

The genes are TRBV10-1 and TRBJ1-6, with D uncertain. CDR1 is WNHNN and CDR2 is SYGVQD in the germline V gene (reference sequence). V shed 2 bases and J shed 6 bases, with 5 bases lying between them. This CDR3 has 13 residues. The CDR3 coding sequence is TGCGCCAGCAGTGAGCCAGGTAATTCACCCCTCCACTTT. This translates into CASSEPGNSPLHF.

The chain is built from TRBV10-3 and TRBJ1-4; the D is unclear. V was pared by 4 bases and J by 5 bases, with 20 bases between. CDR3 length equals 17 residues. The germline V gene has CDR1 ENHRY and CDR2 SYGVKD. The CDR3 DNA follows: TGTGCCATCAGTGGAGTTCCTAGGAGTACCGACAATGAAAAACTGTTTTTT. This gives the protein CAISGVPRSTDNEKLFF.

Only one count was recorded for this clone. The genes are TRBV30 and TRBJ1-6; D is perhaps TRBD1 (5 bases). The CDR3 contains 15 residues. With 1 base removed from V and 2 bases from J, the gap between germline ends came to 9 bases. Per the germline V gene, CDR1 is GTSNPN and CDR2 is SVGIG (reference sequence). The CDR3 protein is CAWSGGGPYNSPLHF. The CDR3 DNA follows: TGTGCCTGGAGTGGCGGGGGTCCCTATAATTCACCCCTCCACTTT.

This clone was observed a few times. The rearrangement joins TRBV10-3 to TRBJ2-7, with 10 bases aligning to TRBD1. The CDR3 totals 13 residues. Trimming took 3 bases from V and 6 from J; bases not matched to a gene: 2. Germline loops: CDR1 ENHRY, CDR2 SYGVKD. This chain's CDR3 is CAISERQGAEQYF. In nucleotides, the CDR3 is TGTGCCATCAGTGAAAGACAGGGGGCCGAGCAGTACTTC.

This clone occurred a few times. The chain uses TRBV4-1 and TRBJ1-3, with 9 bases matching TRBD1. The junction had 7 bases not matched to a gene; V was cut back by 4 bases and J by 0 bases. Germline V lookup: CDR1 MGHRA, CDR2 YSYEKL. The CDR3 runs to 17 residues. The CDR3 coding sequence is TGCGCCAGCAGCCCTAAGGACAGGGGAAGCTCTGGAAACACCATATATTTT. The encoded protein is CASSPKDRGSSGNTIYF.

Only a few counts were recorded for this clone. The chain recombines TRBV7-3 with TRBJ1-1; TRBD1 agrees at 8 bases. The J segment lost 6 bases and the V segment lost 4 bases, leaving 4 bases of the junction unmatched. The CDR3 is made up of 13 amino acids. Germline V lookup: CDR1 SGHTA, CDR2 FQGTGA. As DNA, the CDR3 is TGTGCCAGCAGCTCGGACAGGGACTCTGAAGCTTTCTTT. As protein: CASSSDRDSEAFF.